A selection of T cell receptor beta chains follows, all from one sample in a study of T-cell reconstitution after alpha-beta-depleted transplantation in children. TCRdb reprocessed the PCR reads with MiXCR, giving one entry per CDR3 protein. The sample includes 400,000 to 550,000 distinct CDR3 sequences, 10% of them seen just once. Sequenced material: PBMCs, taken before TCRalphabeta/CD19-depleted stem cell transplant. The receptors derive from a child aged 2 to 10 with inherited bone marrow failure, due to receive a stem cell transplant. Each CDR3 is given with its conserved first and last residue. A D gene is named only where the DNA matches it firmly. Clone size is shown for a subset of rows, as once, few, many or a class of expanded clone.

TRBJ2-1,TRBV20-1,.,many,CSATPSGRSYNEQFF,TGCAGTGCTACTCCATCAGGGCGATCCTACAATGAGCAGTTCTTC
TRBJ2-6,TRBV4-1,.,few,CASSQGFRGSSGANVLTF,TGCGCCAGCAGCCAAGGTTTTAGGGGAAGCTCTGGGGCCAACGTCCTGACTTTC
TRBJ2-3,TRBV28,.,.,CASSQGGATSTDTQYF,TGTGCCAGCAGCCAGGGGGGCGCTACTAGCACAGATACGCAGTATTTT
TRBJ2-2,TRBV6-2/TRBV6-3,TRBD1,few,CASSRRLTGLVANTGELFF,TGTGCCAGCAGCCGCCGCCTGACAGGGTTAGTGGCGAACACCGGGGAGCTGTTTTTT
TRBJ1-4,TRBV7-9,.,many,CASSSAGRNEKLFF,TGTGCCAGCAGCTCTGCAGGGAGGAATGAAAAACTGTTTTTT
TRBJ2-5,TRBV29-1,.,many,CSVEDPIPRGTQYF,TGCAGCGTTGAAGATCCCATCCCCCGGGGGACCCAGTACTTC
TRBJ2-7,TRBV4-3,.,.,CASSLDVGMYEQYF,TGCGCCAGCAGCCTGGACGTAGGGATGTACGAGCAGTACTTC
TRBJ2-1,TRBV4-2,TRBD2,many,CASSQSGRALWNEQFF,TGTGCCAGCAGCCAAAGCGGGAGGGCGCTTTGGAATGAGCAGTTCTTC
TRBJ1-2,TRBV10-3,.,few,CAISESGGRGYTF,TGTGCCATCAGTGAGAGCGGGGGACGTGGCTACACCTTC
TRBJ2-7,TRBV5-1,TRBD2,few,CASLPGTSGSYEQYF,TGCGCCAGTCTACCCGGGACTAGCGGCTCCTACGAGCAGTACTTC
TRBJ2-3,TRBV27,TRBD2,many,CASSARLAGEDTQYF,TGTGCCAGCAGTGCCCGACTAGCGGGAGAAGATACGCAGTATTTT
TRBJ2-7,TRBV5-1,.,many,CASSWPETASYEQYF,TGCGCCAGCAGCTGGCCCGAGACAGCCTCCTACGAGCAGTACTTC
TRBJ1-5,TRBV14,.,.,CASSQDPRQPQHF,TGTGCCAGCAGCCAAGATCCACGCCAGCCCCAGCATTTT
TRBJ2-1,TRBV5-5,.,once,CASSLEQGYNEQFF,TGTGCCAGCAGCTTGGAGCAGGGCTACAATGAGCAGTTCTTC
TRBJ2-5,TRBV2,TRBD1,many,CASRTTGHQETQYF,TGTGCCAGCAGGACGACAGGGCACCAAGAGACCCAGTACTTC
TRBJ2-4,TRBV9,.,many,CASSGIAKNIQYF,TGTGCCAGCAGCGGGATAGCCAAAAACATTCAGTACTTC
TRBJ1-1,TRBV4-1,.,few,CASSPLGNTEAFF,TGCGCCAGCAGCCCCCTAGGGAACACTGAAGCTTTCTTT
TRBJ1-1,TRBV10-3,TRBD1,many,CAISEYPPHIRDRPEAFF,TGTGCCATCAGTGAGTACCCCCCCCATATACGGGACAGACCTGAAGCTTTCTTT
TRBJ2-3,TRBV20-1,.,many,CSARAPLLNTDTQYF,TGCAGTGCTAGAGCGCCTCTACTGAACACAGATACGCAGTATTTT
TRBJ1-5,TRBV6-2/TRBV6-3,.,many,CASSPSAAARTQHF,TGTGCCAGCAGTCCCTCGGCGGCGGCCCGGACCCAGCATTTT
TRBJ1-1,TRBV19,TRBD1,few,CASSWRGRNTEAFF,TGTGCCAGTAGTTGGAGGGGGCGGAACACTGAAGCTTTCTTT
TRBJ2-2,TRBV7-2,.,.,CASSPRQSGELFF,TGTGCCAGCAGCCCACGGCAATCCGGGGAGCTGTTTTTT
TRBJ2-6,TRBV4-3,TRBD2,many,CASSQAVSASGNAGANVLTF,TGCGCCAGCAGCCAAGCGGTTTCGGCTAGCGGGAATGCTGGGGCCAACGTCCTGACTTTC
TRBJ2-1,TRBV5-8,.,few,CASSSWGELYNEQFF,TGTGCCAGCAGTTCGTGGGGGGAACTCTACAATGAGCAGTTCTTC
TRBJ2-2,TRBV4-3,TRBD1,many,CASSQDRQGNTGELFF,TGCGCCAGCAGCCAAGATCGACAGGGCAACACCGGGGAGCTGTTTTTT
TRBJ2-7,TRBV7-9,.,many,CASSLASTDEQYF,TGTGCCAGCAGCTTAGCTTCCACCGACGAGCAGTACTTC
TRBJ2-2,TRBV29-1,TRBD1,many,CSVEEWTGPGAGELFF,TGCAGCGTTGAAGAATGGACAGGGCCGGGGGCCGGGGAGCTGTTTTTT
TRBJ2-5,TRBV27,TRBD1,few,CASSPGWDRTQETQYF,TGTGCCAGCAGTCCGGGGTGGGACAGGACCCAAGAGACCCAGTACTTC
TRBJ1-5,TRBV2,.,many,CASSVARYDQPQHF,TGTGCCAGCAGTGTCGCAAGATATGATCAGCCCCAGCATTTT
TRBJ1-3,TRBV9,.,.,CASSVWIGNTIYF,TGTGCCAGCAGCGTATGGATAGGAAACACCATATATTTT
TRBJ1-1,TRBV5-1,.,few,CASSSVGPGGTEAFF,TGCGCCAGCAGCTCGGTGGGACCCGGGGGCACTGAAGCTTTCTTT
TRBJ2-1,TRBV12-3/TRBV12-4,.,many,CASSSRTAYNEQFF,TGTGCCAGCAGTTCCCGGACAGCCTACAATGAGCAGTTCTTC
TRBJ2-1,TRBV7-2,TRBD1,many,CASSGEQGALDNEQFF,TGTGCCAGCAGCGGAGAACAGGGGGCATTGGACAATGAGCAGTTCTTC
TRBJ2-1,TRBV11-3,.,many,CASSLETGLEQFF,TGTGCCAGCAGCTTAGAGACGGGACTCGAGCAGTTCTTC
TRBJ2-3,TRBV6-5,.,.,CASSYEGNTQYF,TGTGCCAGCAGTTACGAGGGAAATACGCAGTATTTT
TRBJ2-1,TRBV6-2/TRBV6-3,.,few,CASSYGFTNEQFF,TGTGCCAGCAGTTATGGGTTTACCAATGAGCAGTTCTTC
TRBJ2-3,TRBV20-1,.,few,CSARDGLSAPSTDTQYF,TGCAGTGCTAGAGATGGGCTTAGCGCCCCTAGCACAGATACGCAGTATTTT
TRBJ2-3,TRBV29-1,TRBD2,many,CSVGGLALGADTQYF,TGCAGCGTTGGTGGACTAGCGCTCGGCGCAGATACGCAGTATTTT
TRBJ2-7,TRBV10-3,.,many,CAISESLYEQYF,TGTGCCATCAGTGAGTCCCTCTACGAGCAGTACTTC
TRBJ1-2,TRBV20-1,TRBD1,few,CSARGQGATYSYGYTF,TGCAGTGCTAGGGGTCAGGGGGCGACCTATAGCTATGGCTACACCTTC
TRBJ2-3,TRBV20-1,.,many,CSARAARSSTDTQYF,TGCAGTGCTAGAGCAGCGAGGTCTAGCACAGATACGCAGTATTTT
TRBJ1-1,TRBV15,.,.,CATSSYRVGTEAFF,TGTGCCACCAGCAGTTACAGGGTGGGCACTGAAGCTTTCTTT
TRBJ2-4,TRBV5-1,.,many,CASSLARSGLKNIQYF,TGCGCCAGCAGCTTGGCGCGTAGCGGATTAAAAAACATTCAGTACTTC
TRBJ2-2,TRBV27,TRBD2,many,CASSSGRERTGELFF,TGTGCCAGCAGTTCGGGGCGGGAGCGCACCGGGGAGCTGTTTTTT
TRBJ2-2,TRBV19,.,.,CASKKGTGELFF,TGTGCCAGTAAGAAGGGCACCGGGGAGCTGTTTTTT
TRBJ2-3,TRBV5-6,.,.,CASSPSTELSTDTQYF,TGTGCCAGCAGCCCGTCGACGGAACTCTCCACAGATACGCAGTATTTT
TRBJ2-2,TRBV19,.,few,CGTGELFF,TGTGGTACCGGGGAGCTGTTTTTT
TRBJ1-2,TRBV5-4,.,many,CASSLAAGGYTF,TGTGCCAGCAGCTTGGCGGCTGGCGGCTACACCTTC
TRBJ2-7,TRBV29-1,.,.,CSGRGSTVSALHEQYF,TGCAGCGGCCGCGGGTCGACCGTCTCCGCGCTTCACGAGCAGTACTTC
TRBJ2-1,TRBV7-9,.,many,CASSPRRPTSSYNEQFF,TGTGCCAGCAGCCCCCGGCGGCCTACCAGCTCCTACAATGAGCAGTTCTTC
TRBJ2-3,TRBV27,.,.,CASSLSQGTDTQYF,TGTGCCAGCAGTTTATCGCAGGGGACAGATACGCAGTATTTT
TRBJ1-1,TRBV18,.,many,CASSSQREAEAFF,TGTGCCAGCTCGAGCCAGAGGGAGGCTGAAGCTTTCTTT
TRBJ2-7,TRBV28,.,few,CASSLGATYEQYF,TGTGCCAGCAGTTTAGGGGCTACCTACGAGCAGTACTTC
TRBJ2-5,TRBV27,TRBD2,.,CASSRLAVGTGQETQYF,TGTGCCAGCAGCCGACTAGCCGTAGGGACTGGCCAAGAGACCCAGTACTTC
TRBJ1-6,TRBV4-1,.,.,CASSKVAGETLHF,TGCGCCAGCAGCAAGGTAGCGGGCGAAACCCTCCACTTT
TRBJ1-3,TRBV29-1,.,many,CSVHLWADSGNTIYF,TGCAGCGTTCATCTCTGGGCTGACTCTGGAAACACCATATATTTT
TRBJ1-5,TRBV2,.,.,CASIGGRNQPQHF,TGTGCCAGCATTGGCGGCCGGAATCAGCCCCAGCATTTT
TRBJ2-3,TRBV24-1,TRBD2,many,CATSDSSSGRPDTQYF,TGTGCCACCAGTGACTCCTCGAGCGGGAGGCCAGATACGCAGTATTTT
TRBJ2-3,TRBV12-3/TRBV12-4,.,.,CASSFGSGVSTDTQYF,TGTGCCAGCAGTTTCGGGAGCGGAGTCAGCACAGATACGCAGTATTTT